This entry lists 8 T cell receptor beta chains sequenced from one sample in a study of blood T cells in healthy people across ages. Next came a second PCR, run for about 6 to 12 cycles, which used a sample-barcoded 5' primer along with a J-beta primer mix. TCRdb recomputed calls from the 5' RACE reads with MiXCR, one row per CDR3 protein. The table lists around 1,600,000 distinct CDR3 sequences, 35% to 45% of them singletons. The sequenced sample consisted of blood. These receptors were obtained from a woman aged 18-29 years in good health.

This clonotype came up a few times. V usage is TRBV4-3 and J usage is TRBJ2-1; a possible D gene is TRBD2 (6 bases). The CDR3 length is 15 residues. Trimming removed 0 bases at V and 7 bases at J, with 13 bases between. Germline loops: CDR1 LGHNA, CDR2 YSLEER. The CDR3 sequence: CASSQDPGVTNEQFF. In DNA, the CDR3 is TGCGCCAGCAGCCAAGACCCGGGAGTCACGAATGAGCAGTTCTTC.

This clonotype has a handful of counts. The rearrangement joins TRBV5-1 to TRBJ1-2; TRBD1 agrees at 8 bases. This CDR3 is 14 amino acids long. Germline assignment: CDR1 SGHRS and CDR2 YFSETQ. V shed 4 bases and J 9 bases; nucleotides not matched to a gene: 11. In DNA form, the CDR3 reads TGCGCCAGCAGCACGGACAGGGCGCAGGAGAGCTACACCTTC. This encodes CASSTDRAQESYTF.

The rearrangement uses TRBV12-5 and TRBJ1-6; D is undetermined. Germline loops: CDR1 LGHNT, CDR2 FRNRAP. The CDR3 is 13 residues long. The V gene lost 1 base and the J gene lost 6 bases, with 4 bases spanning the gap. This CDR3 reads CASGLDSNSPLHF. Here the CDR3 DNA reads TGTGCTAGTGGTTTGGACAGTAATTCACCCCTCCACTTT.

The chain links TRBV28 to TRBJ2-7; D is undetermined. Trimming removed 6 bases at V and 0 bases at J, with 12 bases between. The CDR3 consists of 14 residues. Germline CDR1 and CDR2: MDHEN and SYDVKM. The CDR3 spells CASRGSHPSYEQYF. Here the CDR3 DNA reads TGTGCCAGCAGAGGATCTCACCCCTCCTACGAGCAGTACTTC.

This chain links TRBV28 with TRBJ2-3, with 11 bases matching TRBD2. V dropped 6 bases and J dropped 6; count of bases not matched to a gene: 5. CDR1 is MDHEN, CDR2 SYDVKM, per germline. This CDR3 has 14 residues. CDR3 region: CASSPTSGIDTQYF. The CDR3 bases are TGTGCCAGCAGCCCGACTAGCGGGATTGATACGCAGTATTTT.

The CDR3 DNA reads as TGTGCCAGCAGTTACGGAAGATTCCGTCCCAACGAGCAGTACTTC. This translates into CASSYGRFRPNEQYF. The chain joins TRBV6-5 to TRBJ2-4; D gene ambiguous. The DNA matches TRBJ2-7 better at its end, which makes the J call doubtful. This CDR3 spans 15 amino acids. Germline CDR1 is MNHEY and CDR2 is SVGAGI.

This rearrangement joins TRBV7-8 to TRBJ1-1; TRBD1 aligns across 8 bases. This CDR3 has 17 residues. The ends lost 1 base at V and 0 bases at J; junction bases unmatched: 7. The germline V gene has CDR1 SGHVS and CDR2 FQNEAQ. CDR3: CASSLGQGALLNTEAFF. Here the CDR3 DNA reads TGTGCCAGCAGCTTAGGGCAGGGGGCACTTCTGAACACTGAAGCTTTCTTT.

This clonotype has a handful of counts. The chain recombines TRBV4-3 with TRBJ2-1; D is uncertain. Germline V gives CDR1 LGHNA, CDR2 YSLEER. This CDR3 region has 16 residues. V lost 4 bases to trimming and J lost 0 bases, with 13 bases between them. CDR3 DNA: TGCGCCAGCAGCCCCAGAGCCCAGAGCTCCTACAATGAGCAGTTCTTC. Translating gives CASSPRAQSSYNEQFF.